The 8 T cell receptor beta chains reported below all come from one sample, sequenced in a study of regulatory T cells in long-lasting Graves disease (dated by TCRdb to the early 2020s). The time point label of this sample denotes: persistent/refractory GD, antithyroid drugs over 5 years with positive TRAb. RNA was extracted from PBMCs in TRIzol for both TCR sequencing and RNA sequencing. The library was built by means of multiplex PCR. The instrument was an Illumina HiSeq 4000. iRepertoire HTBI primers and Arm-PCR amplification of CDR3 regions were used to construct TCR beta libraries. TCRdb ran its own pipeline on the public reads, namely fastp trimming at Q25 and MiXCR clone calling, and kept in-frame beta chains. Each record represents a unique CDR3 protein, reported with the most common genes and DNA among its rows. The table for this sample lists under 500,000 distinct CDR3 sequences; around 21% of them were counted only once. Of the sample, over 7.5% is held by the ten largest clones.

The specimen was peripheral blood mononuclear cells (PBMCs), collected when the disease was refractory, from a patient treated with antithyroid drugs. The receptor source for this set is a female donor with Graves disease.

This clonotype was recorded many times. This chain joins TRBV20-1 and TRBJ2-7, with D uncertain. V was cut by 0 bases and J by 1 base, with 13 bases left in between. This CDR3 is 15 amino acids long. CDR1 DFQATT and CDR2 SNEGSKA come from the germline V gene (reference sequence). The CDR3 sequence: CSARDPVRVSYEQYF. The CDR3, as DNA: TGCAGTGCTAGAGACCCTGTTAGGGTATCCTACGAGCAGTACTTC.

The V and J genes are TRBV19 and TRBJ1-1, with TRBD1 as a possible D gene (5 bases). The CDR3 contains 14 residues. V was cut by 3 bases and J by 6 bases, with 14 bases left in between. CDR1 and CDR2 (germline): LNHDA, SQIVND (reference sequence). The CDR3 protein is CASSMAGRAPEAFF. The CDR3 DNA is TGTGCCAGTAGTATGGCAGGGAGGGCCCCTGAAGCTTTCTTT.

Remarks on this clonotype: This could be a read error, since a much larger clone is one nucleotide away. The gene calls are TRBV12-3 or TRBV12-4 and TRBJ2-2, with 11 positions matching TRBD2. This CDR3 has 15 amino acids. The CDR3 DNA reads as TGTGCCAGCAAGGGGGGACTAGCGGTAACTGGGGGGCTGTTTTTT. Its protein is CASKGGLAVTGGLFF.

This clonotype showed up many times. The J gene is TRBJ2-7, the V gene TRBV11-2, with D perhaps matching TRBD1 (5 bases). Trimming took 5 bases from V and 2 from J, leaving 16 bases between them. The germline CDR1 and CDR2 sequences are SGHAT and FQNNGV. The CDR3 length is 15 residues. The CDR3 reads CASSLGLRDTYEQYF. The CDR3 nucleotides are TGTGCCAGCAGCCTGGGGCTTCGCGATACCTACGAGCAGTACTTC.

This clonotype was observed a few times. This chain connects TRBV28 to TRBJ2-7; unclear D gene. This CDR3 spans 13 amino acids. Germline V gene sequence: CDR1 MDHEN, CDR2 SYDVKM. Trimming pared 11 bases from V and 5 bases from J, leaving 19 bases between. This CDR3 reads CAGRDPVYNEQYF. The DNA for the CDR3 is TGTGCCGGACGAGACCCAGTCTACAACGAGCAGTACTTC.

This clonotype was detected a few times. The chain employs TRBV19 and TRBJ2-6; D is possibly TRBD2 (6 bases). The CDR3 has 17 amino acids. V was clipped by 6 bases and J by 1 base, with 16 bases between them. In germline, CDR1 is LNHDA, CDR2 SQIVND (reference sequence). The CDR3 protein is CASRPGRTDSGANVLTF. In DNA form, the CDR3 reads TGTGCCAGTAGACCCGGGAGAACCGATTCTGGGGCCAACGTCCTGACTTTC.

This clonotype was recorded at least ten times. The chain joins TRBV2 to TRBJ2-5, with 7 positions matching TRBD2. Trimming took 10 bases from V and 5 from J; bases not matched to a gene: 16. This CDR3 is built from 15 residues. Looked up from germline, CDR1 is SNHLY and CDR2 is FYNNEI. The CDR3 here is CATRREASGGETQYF. The DNA for the CDR3 is TGTGCCACCCGAAGGGAGGCTAGCGGCGGGGAGACCCAGTACTTC.

This clonotype was counted ten times or more. V and J are TRBV10-3 and TRBJ2-7; either TRBD1 or TRBD2 may fit D (5 bases each). V was shortened by 11 bases and J by 3 bases, with 14 bases between the two germline ends. In germline, CDR1 is ENHRY, CDR2 SYGVKD. This CDR3 has 12 residues. The DNA for the CDR3 is TGTGCCCACGGGACGGGTCTCTACGAGCAGTACTTC. This encodes CAHGTGLYEQYF.